Listed below are T cell receptor beta chains from one sample, sequenced in a study of T cells in Graves' hyperthyroidism and ophthalmopathy. TCRdb recomputed calls from the multiplex PCR reads with MiXCR, one row per CDR3 protein. The table includes about 640,000 distinct CDR3 sequences, approximately 15% detected once. What was sequenced was blood. Receptor source: a woman in her forties or fifties with Graves' ophthalmopathy. Each CDR3 is given with its conserved first and last residue. Each record gives: clone size, D gene, J gene, V gene, CDR3 DNA, CDR3 protein. A D gene is named only where the DNA matches it firmly. Some rows mark clone size as missing; the rest say once, few, many or name a class of expanded clone.

abundance: many
d_gene: TRBD2
j_gene: TRBJ2-7
v_gene: TRBV20-1
CDR3nt: TGCAGTGCTTACCAGCCGGGACTAGCGAACGAGCAGTACTTC
CDR3aa: CSAYQPGLANEQYF

abundance: few
d_gene: TRBD1
j_gene: TRBJ2-2
v_gene: TRBV28
CDR3nt: TGTGCCAGCAGTTTACCAGGGGGGAACACCGGGGAGCTGTTTTTT
CDR3aa: CASSLPGGNTGELFF

abundance: many
d_gene: TRBD1
j_gene: TRBJ1-2
v_gene: TRBV9
CDR3nt: TGTGCCAGCAGCGCCTCGGGACAGGGGGCGCGAGGCTACACCTTC
CDR3aa: CASSASGQGARGYTF

abundance: .
d_gene: .
j_gene: TRBJ1-2
v_gene: TRBV5-1
CDR3nt: TGCGCCAGCAGCCTACTATTTCGACAGGCGGTTAACTATGGCTACACCTTC
CDR3aa: CASSLLFRQAVNYGYTF

abundance: .
d_gene: .
j_gene: TRBJ1-1
v_gene: TRBV29-1
CDR3nt: TGCAGCGCTAGTAAGGGGCGCGCCACTGAAGCTTTCTTT
CDR3aa: CSASKGRATEAFF

abundance: many
d_gene: TRBD1
j_gene: TRBJ1-1
v_gene: TRBV11-2
CDR3nt: TGTGCCAGCAGCTTGGGACAGGGTAAAACTGAAGCTTTCTTT
CDR3aa: CASSLGQGKTEAFF

abundance: .
d_gene: .
j_gene: TRBJ1-5
v_gene: TRBV19
CDR3nt: TGTGCCAGTAGTAATATATTAGGGGATAATAGCAATCAGCCCCAGCATTTT
CDR3aa: CASSNILGDNSNQPQHF

abundance: few
d_gene: TRBD1
j_gene: TRBJ2-1
v_gene: TRBV19
CDR3nt: TGTGCCAGCTCTGTCGGGACAGGGAGCTCCTCCTACAATGAGCAGTTCTTC
CDR3aa: CASSVGTGSSSYNEQFF

abundance: many
d_gene: .
j_gene: TRBJ2-5
v_gene: TRBV27
CDR3nt: TGTGCCAGCAGTTTCTCCGCAGGGCAGGCGACCCAGTACTTC
CDR3aa: CASSFSAGQATQYF

abundance: many
d_gene: .
j_gene: TRBJ2-7
v_gene: TRBV28
CDR3nt: TGTGCCAGCAAGGTTCCAGGGACCTACGAGCAGTACTTC
CDR3aa: CASKVPGTYEQYF

abundance: many
d_gene: TRBD1
j_gene: TRBJ1-2
v_gene: TRBV11-2
CDR3nt: TGTGCCAGCAGCGGGTGGACAGGGGGGAGGTATGGCTACACCTTC
CDR3aa: CASSGWTGGRYGYTF

abundance: .
d_gene: TRBD1
j_gene: TRBJ1-3
v_gene: TRBV20-1
CDR3nt: TGCAGTGCAAATCCTACGCCGGGACAGGACTCTGGAAACACCATATATTTT
CDR3aa: CSANPTPGQDSGNTIYF

abundance: many
d_gene: .
j_gene: TRBJ2-5
v_gene: TRBV30
CDR3nt: TGTGCCTCCCGGAGTGTGGGAGGAATGCGGACCCAGTACTTC
CDR3aa: CASRSVGGMRTQYF

abundance: many
d_gene: TRBD1
j_gene: TRBJ2-1
v_gene: TRBV7-2
CDR3nt: TGTGCCAGCAGCCGGGACAGGGGTCTTTACAATGAGCAGTTCTTC
CDR3aa: CASSRDRGLYNEQFF

abundance: .
d_gene: .
j_gene: TRBJ2-3
v_gene: TRBV9
CDR3nt: TGTGCCAGTACGTTAGACAGGAGGGGTGATACGCAGTATTTT
CDR3aa: CASTLDRRGDTQYF

abundance: .
d_gene: .
j_gene: TRBJ1-2
v_gene: TRBV14
CDR3nt: TGTGCCAGCAGCCAACAAAACTATGGCTACACCTTC
CDR3aa: CASSQQNYGYTF

abundance: many
d_gene: TRBD2
j_gene: TRBJ2-7
v_gene: TRBV11-2
CDR3nt: TGTGCCAGCAGCCCCCGGGCTAGCGGGAGGGCCCACGAGCAGTACTTC
CDR3aa: CASSPRASGRAHEQYF

abundance: .
d_gene: .
j_gene: TRBJ1-5
v_gene: TRBV7-2
CDR3nt: TGTGCCAGCAGCTTAGATGTACGTGGGGTGCAAAAGCCCCAGCATTTT
CDR3aa: CASSLDVRGVQKPQHF

abundance: many
d_gene: TRBD1
j_gene: TRBJ2-5
v_gene: TRBV30
CDR3nt: TGTGCCTGGAGCGGCTGGACAGGCCAAGAGACCCAGTACTTC
CDR3aa: CAWSGWTGQETQYF

abundance: many
d_gene: .
j_gene: TRBJ2-1
v_gene: TRBV20-1
CDR3nt: TGCAGTGGGGGCTGGCTAGTAGGCTACAATGAGCAGTTCTTC
CDR3aa: CSGGWLVGYNEQFF

abundance: many
d_gene: .
j_gene: TRBJ1-1
v_gene: TRBV5-1
CDR3nt: TGCGCCAGCAGCTTTATCGGGGGGACTGAAGCTTTCTTT
CDR3aa: CASSFIGGTEAFF

abundance: many
d_gene: TRBD2
j_gene: TRBJ2-7
v_gene: TRBV5-1
CDR3nt: TGCGCCAGCAGCTTGGGACTAGCGGGAGAATACGAGCAGTACTTC
CDR3aa: CASSLGLAGEYEQYF

abundance: many
d_gene: .
j_gene: TRBJ2-5
v_gene: TRBV6-1
CDR3nt: TGTGCCAGCAGTGAAGCGCTTTTGATCCAAGAGACCCAGTACTTC
CDR3aa: CASSEALLIQETQYF

abundance: many
d_gene: TRBD2
j_gene: TRBJ2-3
v_gene: TRBV20-1
CDR3nt: TGCAGTGCTGCTAGCGGATTAACTAGCACAGATACGCAGTATTTT
CDR3aa: CSAASGLTSTDTQYF

abundance: many
d_gene: .
j_gene: TRBJ1-2
v_gene: TRBV11-2
CDR3nt: TGTGCCAGCAGCTTAAGGGGCTTGGACTATGGCTACACCTTC
CDR3aa: CASSLRGLDYGYTF

abundance: many
d_gene: TRBD2
j_gene: TRBJ2-2
v_gene: TRBV24-1
CDR3nt: TGTGCCACCAGTGATCCACTTAGCGGGAGGCCGAACACCGGGGAGCTGTTTTTT
CDR3aa: CATSDPLSGRPNTGELFF

abundance: .
d_gene: .
j_gene: TRBJ2-5
v_gene: TRBV5-8
CDR3nt: TGTGCCAGCAGGGGAGGTGGCAGCCAAGAGACCCAGTACTTC
CDR3aa: CASRGGGSQETQYF

abundance: many
d_gene: TRBD1
j_gene: TRBJ2-6
v_gene: TRBV6-2/TRBV6-3
CDR3nt: TGTGCCAGCAGTCGGACAGGGGGAAACTCTGGGGCCAACGTCCTGACTTTC
CDR3aa: CASSRTGGNSGANVLTF

abundance: many
d_gene: .
j_gene: TRBJ2-7
v_gene: TRBV7-8
CDR3nt: TGTGCCAGCAGCTGGGGAGAGGACTACGAGCAGTACTTC
CDR3aa: CASSWGEDYEQYF

abundance: few
d_gene: .
j_gene: TRBJ2-1
v_gene: TRBV9
CDR3nt: TGTGCCAGCAGCGTAGACCTAGCGTCCTACAATGAGCAGTTCTTC
CDR3aa: CASSVDLASYNEQFF

abundance: many
d_gene: .
j_gene: TRBJ2-3
v_gene: TRBV18
CDR3nt: TGTGCCAGCTCACCACCGTCGCGGGACACAGATACGCAGTATTTT
CDR3aa: CASSPPSRDTDTQYF